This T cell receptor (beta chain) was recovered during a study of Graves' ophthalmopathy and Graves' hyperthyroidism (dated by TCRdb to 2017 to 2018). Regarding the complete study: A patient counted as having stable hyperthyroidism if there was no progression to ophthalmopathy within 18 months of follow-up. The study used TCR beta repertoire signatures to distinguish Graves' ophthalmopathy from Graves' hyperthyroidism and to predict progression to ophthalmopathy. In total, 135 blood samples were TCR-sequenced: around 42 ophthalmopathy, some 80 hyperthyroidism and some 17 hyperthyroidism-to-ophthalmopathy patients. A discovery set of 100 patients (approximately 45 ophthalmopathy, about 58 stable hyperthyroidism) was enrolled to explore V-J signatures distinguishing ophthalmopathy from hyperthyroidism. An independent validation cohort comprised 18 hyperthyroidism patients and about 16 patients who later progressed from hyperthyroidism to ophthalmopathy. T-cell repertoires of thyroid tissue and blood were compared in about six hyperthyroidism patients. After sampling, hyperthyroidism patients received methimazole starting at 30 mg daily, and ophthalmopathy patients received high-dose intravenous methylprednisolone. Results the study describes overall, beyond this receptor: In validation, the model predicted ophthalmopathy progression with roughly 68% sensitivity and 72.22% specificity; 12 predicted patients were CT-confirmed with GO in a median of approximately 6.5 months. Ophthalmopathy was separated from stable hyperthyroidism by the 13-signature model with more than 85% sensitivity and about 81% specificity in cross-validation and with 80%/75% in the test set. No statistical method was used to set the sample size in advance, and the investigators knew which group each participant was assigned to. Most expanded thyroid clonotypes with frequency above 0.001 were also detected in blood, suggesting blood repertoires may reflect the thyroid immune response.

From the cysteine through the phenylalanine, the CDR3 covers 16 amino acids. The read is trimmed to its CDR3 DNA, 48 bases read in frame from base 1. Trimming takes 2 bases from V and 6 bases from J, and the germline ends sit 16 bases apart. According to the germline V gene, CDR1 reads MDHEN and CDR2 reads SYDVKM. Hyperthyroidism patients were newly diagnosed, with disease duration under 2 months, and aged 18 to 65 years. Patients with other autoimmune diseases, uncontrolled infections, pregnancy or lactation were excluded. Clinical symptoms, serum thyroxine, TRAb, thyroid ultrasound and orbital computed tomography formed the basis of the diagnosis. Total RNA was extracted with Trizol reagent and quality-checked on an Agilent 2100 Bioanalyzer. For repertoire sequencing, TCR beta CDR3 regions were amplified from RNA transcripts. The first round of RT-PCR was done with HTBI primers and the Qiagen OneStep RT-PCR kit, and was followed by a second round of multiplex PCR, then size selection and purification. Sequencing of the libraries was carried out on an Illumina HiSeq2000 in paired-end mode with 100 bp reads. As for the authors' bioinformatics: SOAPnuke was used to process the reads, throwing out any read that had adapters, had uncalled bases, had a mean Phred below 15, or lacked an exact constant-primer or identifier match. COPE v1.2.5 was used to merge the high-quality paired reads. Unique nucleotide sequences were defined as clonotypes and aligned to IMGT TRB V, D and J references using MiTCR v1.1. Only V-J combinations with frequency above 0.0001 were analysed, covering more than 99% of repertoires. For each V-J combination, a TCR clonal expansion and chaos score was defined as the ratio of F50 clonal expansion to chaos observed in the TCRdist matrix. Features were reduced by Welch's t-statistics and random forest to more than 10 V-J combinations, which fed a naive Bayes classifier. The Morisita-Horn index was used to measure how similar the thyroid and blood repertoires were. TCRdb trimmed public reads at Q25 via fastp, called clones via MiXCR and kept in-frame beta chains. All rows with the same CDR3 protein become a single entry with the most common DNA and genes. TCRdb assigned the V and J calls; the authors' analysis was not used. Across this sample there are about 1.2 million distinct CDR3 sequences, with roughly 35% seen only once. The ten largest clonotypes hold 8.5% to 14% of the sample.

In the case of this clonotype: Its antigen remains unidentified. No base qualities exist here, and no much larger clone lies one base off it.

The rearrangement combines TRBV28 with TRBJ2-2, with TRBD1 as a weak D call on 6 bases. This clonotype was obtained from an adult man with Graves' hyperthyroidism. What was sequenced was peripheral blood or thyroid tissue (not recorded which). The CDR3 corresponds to CASSLPHSGAAGELFF. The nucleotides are TGTGCCAGCAGTTTACCGCACTCAGGGGCCGCCGGGGAGCTGTTTTTT. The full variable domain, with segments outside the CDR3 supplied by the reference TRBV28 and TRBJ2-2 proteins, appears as DVKVTQSSRYLVKRTGEKVFLECVQDMDHENMFWYRQDPGLGLRLIYFSYDVKMKEKGDIPEGYSVSREKKERFSLILESASTNQTSMYLCASSLPHSGAAGELFFGEGSRLTVL.